This T cell receptor beta chain came from a study of cytomegalovirus exposure and HLA in healthy donors. PCR used 60 Vbeta primers and 13 Jbeta primers. TCRdb keeps only in-frame clones here, not all; method: immunoSEQ multiplex PCR. In the table there are about 37,000 clones, 74% of which are singletons. Per the germline V gene, CDR1 is MNHNS and CDR2 is SASEGT. The J segment lost 4 bases and the V segment lost 2 bases, leaving 6 bases of the junction unmatched. The CDR3 contains 16 residues. The chain carries TRBV6-1 and TRBJ2-1; 9 bases match TRBD2. Material: PBMCs. This clonotype was obtained from a man aged 25 to 45 in good health and CMV-seronegative. Here the CDR3 reads CASSEILAGNYNEQFF. CDR3 bases: TGTGCCAGCAGTGAAATTCTAGCGGGAAATTACAATGAGCAGTTCTTC.